Shown below are 18 T cell receptor beta chains from a single sample sequenced in a study of OX40 agonist ivuxolimab in advanced cancers. Libraries were prepared by immunoSEQ multiplex PCR; TCRdb keeps only in-frame clonotypes and omits some of them. The sample lists 90,000 or so clones, roughly nine tenths occurring once. The source material was CD4+ or CD8+ T cells sorted from blood, sampled in a trial of the OX40 agonist ivuxolimab. The receptors derive from an adult with an advanced solid tumor such as melanoma, head and neck, liver or kidney cancer.

The V call is TRBV18, the J call TRBJ2-1; TRBD1 agrees at 7 bases. The CDR3 spans 15 residues. V was clipped by 3 bases and J by 6 bases; unmatched bases: 8. Germline loops: CDR1 KGHSH, CDR2 LQKENI. The CDR3: CASSPLGTVGNEQFF. Written as DNA, the CDR3 is TGTGCCAGCTCACCCCTCGGGACAGTCGGCAATGAGCAGTTCTTC.

The rearrangement uses TRBV7-2 and TRBJ2-5; a weak D match, TRBD2 (6 bases). The CDR3 totals 12 residues. V was trimmed by 4 bases and J by 7 bases, leaving 10 bases between them. Germline V lookup: CDR1 SGHTA, CDR2 FQGNSA. The CDR3 sequence: CASSWNGGTQYF. The CDR3 coding sequence is TGTGCCAGCAGCTGGAACGGGGGGACCCAGTACTTC.

This chain joins TRBV5-8 and TRBJ1-1; no definite D call. Germline CDR1 reads SGHTS; CDR2 reads YDEGEE. The CDR3 extends over 15 amino acids. Trimming pared 7 bases from V and 1 base from J, leaving 17 bases between. CDR3 nucleotides: TGTGCCAGCGGGTCGGCCCTCGCCTCGAACACTGAAGCTTTCTTT. Translated, it gives CASGSALASNTEAFF.

The CDR3 DNA reads as TGTGCCATCAGTGGCGAGGGGCTAGCGGTTATCCTGTACTTC. It yields the protein CAISGEGLAVILYF. V and J are TRBV10-3 and TRBJ2-7, with TRBD2 matching 7 bases. Germline values: CDR1 ENHRY, CDR2 SYGVKD. The CDR3 loop spans 14 amino acids. Germline trimming cut 4 bases from V and 12 bases from J; bases unmatched to any gene: 15.

CDR3 DNA sequence: TGTGCCAGCAGCTTTGGGGAGAGAAACGAGCAGTACTTC. Translation: CASSFGERNEQYF. J is TRBJ2-7 and V is TRBV7-9; the D gene is possibly TRBD2 (5 bases). Germline CDR1 reads SEHNR; CDR2 reads FQNEAQ (reference sequence). V lost 3 bases, J lost 5 bases, and 11 bases lay in between. CDR3 length equals 13 residues.

The chain employs TRBV9 and TRBJ1-4; D is perhaps TRBD1 (5 bases). Trimming took 4 bases from V and 3 from J, leaving 10 bases between them. CDR3 size: 14 residues. Germline assignment: CDR1 SGDLS and CDR2 YYNGEE. The CDR3 DNA is TGTGCCAGCAGCCCCAGGGAGGCTAATGAAAAACTGTTTTTT. This encodes CASSPREANEKLFF.

This sequence joins TRBV5-1 and TRBJ2-7; 8 nucleotides agree with TRBD2. The CDR3 is made up of 14 amino acids. The V gene end was trimmed by 6 bases and the J gene end by 0 bases; junction bases not matched to a gene: 5. Per germline, CDR1 SGHRS and CDR2 YFSETQ. CDR3 sequence: CASTTSGFSYEQYF. The CDR3 DNA sequence: TGCGCCAGCACCACTAGCGGATTCTCCTACGAGCAGTACTTC.

The V call is TRBV9, the J call TRBJ1-3; possibly TRBD1 for D (5 bases). Looked up from germline, CDR1 is SGDLS and CDR2 is YYNGEE. Trimming took off 0 bases at V and 4 bases at J, with 14 bases between the two ends. The CDR3 loop spans 16 amino acids. CDR3 sequence reads: CASSVDESGSGNTIYF. The CDR3 region has the DNA TGTGCCAGCAGCGTAGACGAGTCAGGGTCAGGAAACACCATATATTTT.

This chain uses TRBV10-3 with TRBJ1-1; D remains unclear. The CDR3 totals 13 residues. With 10 bases removed from V and 2 bases from J, the gap between germline ends came to 14 bases. Germline CDR1 reads ENHRY; CDR2 reads SYGVKD. The CDR3 spells CATGEGPNTEAFF. The CDR3 DNA reads TGTGCCACGGGAGAGGGTCCAAACACTGAAGCTTTCTTT.

On this clone itself: The same CDR3 is also encoded by other DNA sequences in this sample. J is TRBJ2-3 and V is TRBV7-2; D gene unclear. Germline V lookup: CDR1 SGHTA, CDR2 FQGNSA. Trimming shortened V by 4 bases and J by 3 bases, and 5 bases separated the two germline ends. This CDR3 comprises 12 residues. The chain's CDR3 is CASSSLTDTQYF. The CDR3 nucleotides are TGTGCCAGCAGCTCCTTAACAGATACGCAGTATTTT.

This clone was seen only a few times. The V gene is TRBV2, the J gene TRBJ2-3; 10 nucleotides match TRBD2. The V gene's germline CDR1 is SNHLY and CDR2 FYNNEI. The V segment lost 7 bases and the J segment 5 bases; nucleotides outside the gene matches: 6. CDR3 length equals 14 residues. This chain's CDR3 is CASITLAGEDTQYF. Here the CDR3 DNA reads TGTGCCAGCATTACGCTAGCGGGAGAAGATACGCAGTATTTT.

The chain has TRBV10-3 and TRBJ1-5; no reliable D call. The CDR3 covers 13 residues. The V and J ends lost 5 bases and 5 bases respectively, with 10 bases between them. From germline, CDR1 is ENHRY and CDR2 SYGVKD. The CDR3 sequence: CAISNQEDQPQHF. The CDR3 nucleotides read TGTGCCATCAGTAATCAGGAGGATCAGCCCCAGCATTTT.

The CDR3, as DNA: TGTGCCAGCAGCTTAGCGGCACGGACAGGGGAGCAGTTCTTC. Its translation: CASSLAARTGEQFF. The chain uses TRBV7-6 and TRBJ2-1, with TRBD1 matching over 8 bases. Germline loops: CDR1 SGHVS, CDR2 FNYEAQ. After removal of 0 bases from V and 10 bases from J, the junction contained 5 bases not matched to a gene. The CDR3 runs 14 residues.

The chain combines TRBV5-6 with TRBJ2-1; 7 bases map to TRBD2. Germline V lookup: CDR1 SGHDT, CDR2 YYEEEE. V gave up 0 bases and J gave up 7 bases; unmatched junction bases: 7. This CDR3 spans 15 amino acids. The CDR3 nucleotides read TGTGCCAGCAGCTTGGGCGGGAGCTGGGTAAATGAGCAGTTCTTC. Translating gives CASSLGGSWVNEQFF.

V and J are TRBV6-1 and TRBJ1-2, with no clear D. The CDR3 covers 14 residues. The V gene lost 7 bases and the J gene lost 4 bases, with 16 bases spanning the gap. CDR1 is MNHNS and CDR2 is SASEGT in the germline V gene. The CDR3 sequence is CASISTGGSYGYTF. In nucleotides, the CDR3 is TGTGCCAGCATCTCGACGGGCGGGAGCTATGGCTACACCTTC.

The chain joins TRBV30 to TRBJ2-3, with 11 positions matching TRBD2. This CDR3 region has 14 residues. The germline V gene has CDR1 GTSNPN and CDR2 SVGIG (reference sequence). V lost 0 bases and J lost 6; bases outside the gene matches: 2. CDR3 loop: CAWSVLAGVDTQYF. CDR3 nucleotides: TGTGCCTGGAGTGTACTAGCGGGAGTGGATACGCAGTATTTT.

This chain connects TRBV11-2 to TRBJ1-5; no clear D gene. Per the germline V gene, CDR1 is SGHAT and CDR2 is FQNNGV. With 0 bases removed from V and 7 bases from J, the gap between germline ends came to 10 bases. The CDR3 totals 14 residues. In nucleotides, the CDR3 is TGTGCCAGCAGCTTAGATGCCGTAAAACAGCCCCAGCATTTT. It yields the protein CASSLDAVKQPQHF.

J is TRBJ2-7 and V is TRBV7-2; no definite D call. CDR3 size: 14 residues. Germline lookup yields CDR1 SGHTA and CDR2 FQGNSA. V gave up 5 bases and J gave up 1 base, with 12 bases separating them. The DNA for the CDR3 is TGTGCCAGCAGCCAGGCGGCAGTTTCCTACGAGCAGTACTTC. It translates to CASSQAAVSYEQYF.